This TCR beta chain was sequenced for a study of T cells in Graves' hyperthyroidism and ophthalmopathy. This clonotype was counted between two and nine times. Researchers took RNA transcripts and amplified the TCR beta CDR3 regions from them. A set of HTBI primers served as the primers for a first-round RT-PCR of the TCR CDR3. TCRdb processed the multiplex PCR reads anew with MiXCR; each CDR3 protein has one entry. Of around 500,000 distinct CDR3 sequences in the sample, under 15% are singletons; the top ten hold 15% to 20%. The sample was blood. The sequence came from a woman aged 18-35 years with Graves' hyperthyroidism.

CDR3 amino acids: CASSLRRYNEQFF. CDR3 nucleotide sequence: TGTGCCAGCAGCTTGAGGAGATACAATGAGCAGTTCTTC. This sequence joins TRBV5-6 and TRBJ2-1; D is undetermined. The CDR3 is 13 amino acids. Germline V gene data show CDR1 as SGHDT and CDR2 as YYEEEE. Trimming removed 1 base from V and 4 bases from J, with 6 bases in between.